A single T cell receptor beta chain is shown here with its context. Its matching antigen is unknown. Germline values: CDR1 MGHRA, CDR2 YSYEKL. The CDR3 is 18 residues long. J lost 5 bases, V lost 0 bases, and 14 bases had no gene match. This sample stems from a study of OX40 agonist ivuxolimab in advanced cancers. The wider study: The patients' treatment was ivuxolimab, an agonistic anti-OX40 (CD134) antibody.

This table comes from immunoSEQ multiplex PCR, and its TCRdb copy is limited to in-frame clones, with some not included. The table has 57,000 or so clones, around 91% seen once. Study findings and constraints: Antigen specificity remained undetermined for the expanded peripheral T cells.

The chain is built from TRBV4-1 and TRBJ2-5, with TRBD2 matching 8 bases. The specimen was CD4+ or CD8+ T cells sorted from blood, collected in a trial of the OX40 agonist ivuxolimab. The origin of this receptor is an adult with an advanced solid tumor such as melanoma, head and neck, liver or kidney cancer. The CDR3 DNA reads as TGCGCCAGCAGCCAAGAGGAATTAGCGGGAAGGGCGGGGGAGACCCAGTACTTC. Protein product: CASSQEELAGRAGETQYF.